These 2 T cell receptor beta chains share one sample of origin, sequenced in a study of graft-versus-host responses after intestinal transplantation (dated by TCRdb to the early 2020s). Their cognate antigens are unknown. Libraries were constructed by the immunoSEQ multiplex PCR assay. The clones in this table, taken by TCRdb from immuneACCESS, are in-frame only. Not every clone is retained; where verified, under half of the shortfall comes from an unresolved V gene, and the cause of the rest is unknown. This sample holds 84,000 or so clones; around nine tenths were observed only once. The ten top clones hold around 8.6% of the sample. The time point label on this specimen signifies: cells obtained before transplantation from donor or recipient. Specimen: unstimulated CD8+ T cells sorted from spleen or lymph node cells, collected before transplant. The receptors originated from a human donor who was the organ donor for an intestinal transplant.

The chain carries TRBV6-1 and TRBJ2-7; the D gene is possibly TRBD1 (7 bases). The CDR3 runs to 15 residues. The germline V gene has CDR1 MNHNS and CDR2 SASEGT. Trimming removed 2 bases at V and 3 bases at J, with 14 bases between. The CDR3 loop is CASSELEGAIYEQYF. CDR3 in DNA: TGTGCCAGCAGTGAACTGGAGGGGGCTATCTACGAGCAGTACTTC.

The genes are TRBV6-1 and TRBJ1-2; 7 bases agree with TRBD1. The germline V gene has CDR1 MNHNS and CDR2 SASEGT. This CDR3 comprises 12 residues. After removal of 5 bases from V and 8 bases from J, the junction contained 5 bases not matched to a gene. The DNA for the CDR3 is TGTGCCAGCAGTTCGGCAGGGGGAGGCTACACCTTC. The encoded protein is CASSSAGGGYTF.